This entry describes one TCR beta chain. What it binds is unknown. The data were taken from a study of T cell responses to AZD1222 COVID-19 vaccine. Regarding the study as a whole: The study identified only six AZD1222 recipients as seropositive at baseline.

Clones were sequenced by immunoSEQ multiplex PCR, and TCRdb holds only the in-frame ones, with some missing. The table shows around 180,000 clones, with 90% occurring only once. Trimming at V came to 6 bases and at J to 0 bases, leaving 7 bases not matched to a gene. There are 15 residues in the CDR3. Per germline, CDR1 LGHDT and CDR2 YNNKEL (reference sequence). This chain links TRBV3-1 (or the pseudogene TRBV3-2) with TRBJ1-1, with TRBD1 matching 7 bases. The TCR comes from an adult in good health. The input for sequencing was peripheral blood, taken on day 0 of AZD1222 vaccination. The CDR3: CASRGGTVLNTEAFF. The DNA of the CDR3 is TGTGCCAGCAGAGGGGGGACAGTTTTGAACACTGAAGCTTTCTTT.